A single sample is the source of the 10 T cell receptor beta chains below, sequenced in a study of T cell changes during pregnancy in multiple sclerosis. The repertoire was sequenced with immunoSEQ multiplex PCR; TCRdb's copy has only in-frame clones and lacks some. The table lists 25,000 to 35,000 clones, about 91% of them singletons. The specimen comprised CD8+ T cells from peripheral blood mononuclear cells, sampled before pregnancy. Source of these receptors: a female donor with multiple sclerosis, enrolled in a pregnancy study.

The chain employs TRBV5-6 and TRBJ2-5, with D perhaps matching TRBD2 (6 bases). The CDR3 contains 15 residues. V shed 0 bases and J shed 2 bases, with 11 bases lying between them. Looked up from germline, CDR1 is SGHDT and CDR2 is YYEEEE. The chain's CDR3 is CASSLAGVSQETQYF. For the CDR3, the DNA is TGTGCCAGCAGCTTGGCGGGAGTTTCTCAAGAGACCCAGTACTTC.

This clone occurred a few times. This rearrangement joins TRBV5-4 to TRBJ1-2, with 8 bases that match TRBD1. Germline CDR1 is SGHNT and CDR2 is YYREEE (reference sequence). CDR3 length equals 13 residues. J lost 7 bases, V lost 4 bases, and 6 bases had no gene match. CDR3 coding DNA: TGTGCCAGCAGCCAAGACAGGGGAGGTGGCTACACCTTC. This gives the protein CASSQDRGGGYTF.

The chain uses TRBV27 and TRBJ2-2, with TRBD2 matching 11 bases. The J segment lost 0 bases and the V segment lost 6 bases, leaving 12 bases of the junction unmatched. Germline assignment: CDR1 MNHEY and CDR2 SMNVEV (reference sequence). The CDR3 consists of 19 residues. CDR3: CASSKGTSGRPANTGELFF. Here the CDR3 DNA reads TGTGCCAGCAGCAAAGGGACTAGCGGAAGGCCCGCGAACACCGGGGAGCTGTTTTTT.

The chain has TRBV4-1 and TRBJ1-2, with D unresolved. The germline gives CDR1 MGHRA, CDR2 YSYEKL. With 0 bases removed from V and 3 bases from J, the gap between germline ends came to 8 bases. This CDR3 comprises 14 residues. The CDR3 sequence: CASSQDRGDYGYTF. The CDR3 DNA is TGCGCCAGCAGCCAAGATCGAGGAGACTATGGCTACACCTTC.

V is TRBV6-4 and J is TRBJ2-1; TRBD2 matches at 8 bases. Germline lookup yields CDR1 MRHNA and CDR2 SNTAGT. This CDR3 has 14 amino acids. V lost 3 bases and J lost 7; bases outside the gene matches: 5. Here the CDR3 DNA reads TGTGCCAGCAGTGATTCGGGGGGGGAAAATGAGCAGTTCTTC. Its translation is CASSDSGGENEQFF.

V and J are TRBV2 and TRBJ2-7, with 10 bases aligning to TRBD2. The CDR3 has 14 residues. Germline loops: CDR1 SNHLY, CDR2 FYNNEI. V shed 7 bases and J 2 bases; nucleotides not matched to a gene: 5. CDR3 sequence (DNA): TGTGCCAGCACCGGGACTAGCGAGACCTACGAGCAGTACTTC. This encodes CASTGTSETYEQYF. The entire variable domain, with the rest obtained from reference TRBV2 and TRBJ2-7, is as follows: EPEVTQTPSHQVTQMGQEVILRCVPISNHLYFYWYRQILGQKVEFLVSFYNNEISEKSEIFDDQFSVERPDGSNFTLKIRSTKLEDSAMYFCASTGTSETYEQYFGPGTRLTVT.

The J gene is TRBJ2-3, the V gene TRBV21-1; the DNA was not compared with TRBD2, the D call given in the table. TRBV21-1 is assigned pseudogene status. This CDR3 is built from 12 residues. CDR3 sequence (DNA): TGTGCCAGTTGGTCTAGCGGGAATCCGCAGTATTTT. It yields the protein CASWSSGNPQYF.

This clone was recorded once. The V and J genes are TRBV6-1 and TRBJ2-1; weak D call: TRBD2 (6 bases). Per germline, CDR1 MNHNS and CDR2 SASEGT. Trimming cost V 6 bases and J 4 bases, with 10 bases left between them. CDR3 length equals 13 residues. The CDR3 DNA reads TGTGCCAGCAGGGTAGCGGAGTACAATGAGCAGTTCTTC. This sequence encodes CASRVAEYNEQFF.

J is TRBJ2-2 and V is TRBV13; D uncertain. The CDR3 covers 15 residues. Germline loops: CDR1 PRHDT, CDR2 FYEKMQ (reference sequence). Trimming left V 4 bases short and J 7 bases short, with 16 bases between. The DNA for the CDR3 is TGTGCCAGCAGCTCCCTCACCGAGGCCGGCGGGGAGCTGTTTTTT. Its protein product is CASSSLTEAGGELFF.

The gene calls are TRBV5-4 and TRBJ1-1; D uncertain. V was clipped by 1 base and J by 5 bases, with 9 bases between them. CDR1 is SGHNT and CDR2 is YYREEE in the germline V gene (reference sequence). This CDR3 has 13 amino acids. CDR3 in DNA: TGTGCCAGCAGCTTGTCAGAGGGAACTGAAGCTTTCTTT. Translated: CASSLSEGTEAFF.